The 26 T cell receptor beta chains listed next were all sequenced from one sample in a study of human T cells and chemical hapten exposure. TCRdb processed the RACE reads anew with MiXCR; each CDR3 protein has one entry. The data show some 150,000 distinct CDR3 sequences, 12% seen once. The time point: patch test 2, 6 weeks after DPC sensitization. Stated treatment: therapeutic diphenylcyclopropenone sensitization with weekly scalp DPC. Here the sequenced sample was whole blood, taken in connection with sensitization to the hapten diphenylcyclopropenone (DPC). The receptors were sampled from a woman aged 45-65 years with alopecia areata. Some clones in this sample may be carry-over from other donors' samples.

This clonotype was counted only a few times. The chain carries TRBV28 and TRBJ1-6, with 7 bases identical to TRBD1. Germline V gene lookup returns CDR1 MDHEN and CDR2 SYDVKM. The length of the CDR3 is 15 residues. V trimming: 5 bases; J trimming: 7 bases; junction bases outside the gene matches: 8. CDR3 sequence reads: CASSPLGQKNSPLHF. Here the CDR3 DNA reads TGTGCCAGCAGTCCTCTGGGACAGAAGAATTCACCCCTCCACTTT.

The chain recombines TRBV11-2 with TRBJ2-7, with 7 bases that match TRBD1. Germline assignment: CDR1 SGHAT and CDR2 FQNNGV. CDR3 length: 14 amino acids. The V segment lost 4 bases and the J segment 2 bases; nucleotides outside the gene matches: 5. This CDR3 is CASSSNRGAYEQYF. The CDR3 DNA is TGTGCCAGCAGCTCGAACAGGGGCGCCTACGAGCAGTACTTC.

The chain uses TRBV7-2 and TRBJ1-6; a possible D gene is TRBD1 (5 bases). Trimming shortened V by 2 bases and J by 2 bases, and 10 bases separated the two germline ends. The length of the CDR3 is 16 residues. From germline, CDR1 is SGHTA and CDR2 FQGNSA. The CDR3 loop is CASSLNPDTYNSPLHF. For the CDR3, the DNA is TGTGCCAGCAGCTTAAACCCGGACACCTATAATTCACCCCTCCACTTT.

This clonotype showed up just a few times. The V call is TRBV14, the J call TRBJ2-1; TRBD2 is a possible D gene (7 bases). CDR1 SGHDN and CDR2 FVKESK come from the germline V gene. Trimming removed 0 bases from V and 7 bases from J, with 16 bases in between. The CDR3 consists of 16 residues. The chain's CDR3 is CASSQERGAWLNEQFF. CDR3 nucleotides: TGTGCCAGCAGCCAAGAACGGGGGGCCTGGTTGAATGAGCAGTTCTTC.

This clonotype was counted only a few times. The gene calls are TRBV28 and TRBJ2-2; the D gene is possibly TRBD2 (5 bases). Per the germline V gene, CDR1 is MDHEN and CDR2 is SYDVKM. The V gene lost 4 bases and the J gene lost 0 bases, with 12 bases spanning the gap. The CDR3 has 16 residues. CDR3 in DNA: TGTGCCAGCAGTTGGCTGCTAGCCCCGAACACCGGGGAGCTGTTTTTT. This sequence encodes CASSWLLAPNTGELFF.

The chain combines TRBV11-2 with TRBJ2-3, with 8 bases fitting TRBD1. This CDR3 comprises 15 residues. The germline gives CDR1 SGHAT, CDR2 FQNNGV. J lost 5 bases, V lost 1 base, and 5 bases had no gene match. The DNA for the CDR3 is TGTGCCAGCAGCTTAGGGACAGGGTACGGAGATACGCAGTATTTT. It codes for CASSLGTGYGDTQYF.

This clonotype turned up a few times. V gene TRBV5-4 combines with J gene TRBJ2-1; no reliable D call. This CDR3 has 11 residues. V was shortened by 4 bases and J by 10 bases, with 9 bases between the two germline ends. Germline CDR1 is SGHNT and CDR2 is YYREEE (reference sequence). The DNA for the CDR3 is TGTGCCAGCAGCACGCTGGAGGAGCAGTTCTTC. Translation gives CASSTLEEQFF.

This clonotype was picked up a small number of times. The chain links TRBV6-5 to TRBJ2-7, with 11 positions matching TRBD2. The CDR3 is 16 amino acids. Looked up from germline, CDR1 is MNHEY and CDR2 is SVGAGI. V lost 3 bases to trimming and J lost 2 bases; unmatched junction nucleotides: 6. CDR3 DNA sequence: TGTGCCAGCAGTTATTCCGGGACTAGCGGAGCCTACGAGCAGTACTTC. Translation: CASSYSGTSGAYEQYF.

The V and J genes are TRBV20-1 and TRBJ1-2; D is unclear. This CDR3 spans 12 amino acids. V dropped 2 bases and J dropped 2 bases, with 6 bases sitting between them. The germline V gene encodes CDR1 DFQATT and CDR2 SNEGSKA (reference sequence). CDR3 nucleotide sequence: TGCAGTGCTAGATCGGACAACTATGGCTACACCTTC. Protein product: CSARSDNYGYTF.

CDR3 amino acids: CASSPQKNPGGTQYF. In DNA form, the CDR3 reads TGTGCCAGCAGCCCCCAGAAAAACCCCGGCGGGACCCAGTACTTC. The chain couples TRBV28 to TRBJ2-5; D is unresolved. Germline V gene lookup returns CDR1 MDHEN and CDR2 SYDVKM. V shed 6 bases and J shed 7 bases, with 21 bases lying between them. The CDR3 spans 15 residues.

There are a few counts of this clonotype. In nucleotides, the CDR3 is TGTGCCAGCAGCCAGGGGCCCAGGGCCCAGTACTTC. It translates to CASSQGPRAQYF. The chain combines TRBV28 with TRBJ2-5; a possible D gene is TRBD1 (6 bases). Germline V CDR1 and CDR2: MDHEN, SYDVKM. CDR3 size: 12 residues. The V end was cut by 6 bases, the J end by 9 bases, with 14 bases between.

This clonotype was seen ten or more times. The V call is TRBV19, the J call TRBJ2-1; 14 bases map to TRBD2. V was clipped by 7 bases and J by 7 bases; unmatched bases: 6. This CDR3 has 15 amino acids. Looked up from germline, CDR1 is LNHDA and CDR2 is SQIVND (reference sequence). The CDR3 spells CASMGGTSGRNEQFF. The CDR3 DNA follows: TGTGCCAGTATGGGAGGGACTAGCGGGAGAAATGAGCAGTTCTTC.

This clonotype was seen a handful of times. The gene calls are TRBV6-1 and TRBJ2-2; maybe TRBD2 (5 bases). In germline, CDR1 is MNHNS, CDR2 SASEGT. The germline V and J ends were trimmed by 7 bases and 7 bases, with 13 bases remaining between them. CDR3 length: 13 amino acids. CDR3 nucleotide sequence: TGTGCCAGCATCGCGAGGGTCGGCGGGGAGCTGTTTTTT. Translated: CASIARVGGELFF.

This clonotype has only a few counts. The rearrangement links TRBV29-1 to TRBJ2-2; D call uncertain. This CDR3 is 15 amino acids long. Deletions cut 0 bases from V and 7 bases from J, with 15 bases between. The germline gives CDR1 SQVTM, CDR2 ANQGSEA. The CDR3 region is CSVEDLRRYGGELFF. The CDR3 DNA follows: TGCAGCGTTGAAGATCTAAGACGGTATGGCGGGGAGCTGTTTTTT.

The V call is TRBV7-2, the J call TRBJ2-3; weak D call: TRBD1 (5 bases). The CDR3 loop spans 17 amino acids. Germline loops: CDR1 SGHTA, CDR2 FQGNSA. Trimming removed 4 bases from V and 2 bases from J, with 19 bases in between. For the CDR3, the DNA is TGTGCCAGCAGCTCAGGCCAGGGTTCCCAACCCACAGATACGCAGTATTTT. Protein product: CASSSGQGSQPTDTQYF.

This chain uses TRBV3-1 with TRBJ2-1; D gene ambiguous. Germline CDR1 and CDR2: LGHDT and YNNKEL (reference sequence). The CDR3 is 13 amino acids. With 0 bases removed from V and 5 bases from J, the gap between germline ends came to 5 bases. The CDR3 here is CASSQELDNEQFF. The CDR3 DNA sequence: TGTGCCAGCAGCCAAGAGTTGGACAATGAGCAGTTCTTC.

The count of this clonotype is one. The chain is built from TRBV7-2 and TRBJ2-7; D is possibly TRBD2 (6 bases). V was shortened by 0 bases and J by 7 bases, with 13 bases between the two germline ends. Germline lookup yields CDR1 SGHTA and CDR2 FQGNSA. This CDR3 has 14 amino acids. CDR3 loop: CASSLAIAGKEQYF. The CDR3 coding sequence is TGTGCCAGCAGCTTAGCGATTGCGGGAAAAGAGCAGTACTTC.

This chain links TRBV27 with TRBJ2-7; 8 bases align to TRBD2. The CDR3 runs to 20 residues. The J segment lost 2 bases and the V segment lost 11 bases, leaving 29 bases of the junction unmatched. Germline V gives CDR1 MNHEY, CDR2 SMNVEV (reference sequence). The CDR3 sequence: CAVMFRPRTSGHPAPYEQYF. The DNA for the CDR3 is TGTGCCGTAATGTTTCGTCCCCGAACTAGCGGACACCCAGCTCCCTACGAGCAGTACTTC.

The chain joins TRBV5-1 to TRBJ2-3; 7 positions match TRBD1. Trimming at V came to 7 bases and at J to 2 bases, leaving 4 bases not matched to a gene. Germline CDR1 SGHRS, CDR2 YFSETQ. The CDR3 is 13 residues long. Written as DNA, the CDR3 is TGCGCCAGCGGACAGGAAGCCACAGATACGCAGTATTTT. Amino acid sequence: CASGQEATDTQYF. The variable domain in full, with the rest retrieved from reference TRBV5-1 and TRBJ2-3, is KAGVTQTPRYLIKTRGQQVTLSCSPISGHRSVSWYQQTPGQGLQFLFEYFSETQRNKGNFPGRFSGRQFSNSRSEMNVSTLELGDSALYLCASGQEATDTQYFGPGTRLTVL.

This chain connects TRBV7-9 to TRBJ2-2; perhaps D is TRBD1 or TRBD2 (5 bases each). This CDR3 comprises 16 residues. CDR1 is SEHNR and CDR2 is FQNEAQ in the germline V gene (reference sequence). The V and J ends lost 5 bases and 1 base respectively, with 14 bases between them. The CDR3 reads CASSPPGRENTGELFF. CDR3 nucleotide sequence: TGTGCCAGCAGCCCACCGGGACGGGAGAACACCGGGGAGCTGTTTTTT.

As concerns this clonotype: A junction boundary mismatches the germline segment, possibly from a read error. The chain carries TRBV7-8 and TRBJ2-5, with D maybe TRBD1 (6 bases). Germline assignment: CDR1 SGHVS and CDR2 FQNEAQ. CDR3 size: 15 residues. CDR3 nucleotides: TGTGCCATCAGCTCCGATCACAGGGTGGAAGAGACCCAGTACTTC. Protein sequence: CAISSDHRVEETQYF.

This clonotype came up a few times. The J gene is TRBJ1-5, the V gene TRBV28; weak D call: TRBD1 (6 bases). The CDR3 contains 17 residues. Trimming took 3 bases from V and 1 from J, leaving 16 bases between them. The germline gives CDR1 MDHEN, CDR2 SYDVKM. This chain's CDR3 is CASSLVIGTRSNQPQHF. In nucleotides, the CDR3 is TGTGCCAGCAGTTTGGTCATCGGGACACGGAGCAATCAGCCCCAGCATTTT.

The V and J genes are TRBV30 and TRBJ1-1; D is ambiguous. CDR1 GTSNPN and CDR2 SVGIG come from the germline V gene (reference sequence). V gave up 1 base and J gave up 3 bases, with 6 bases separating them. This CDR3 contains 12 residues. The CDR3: CAWSGTHTEAFF. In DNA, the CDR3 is TGTGCCTGGAGTGGTACCCACACTGAAGCTTTCTTT.

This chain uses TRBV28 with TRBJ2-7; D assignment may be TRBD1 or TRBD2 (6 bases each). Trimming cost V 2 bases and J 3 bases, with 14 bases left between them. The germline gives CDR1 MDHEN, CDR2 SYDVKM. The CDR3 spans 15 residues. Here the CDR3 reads CASSLLGGPDYEQYF. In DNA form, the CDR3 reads TGTGCCAGCAGTTTACTAGGGGGGCCAGACTACGAGCAGTACTTC.

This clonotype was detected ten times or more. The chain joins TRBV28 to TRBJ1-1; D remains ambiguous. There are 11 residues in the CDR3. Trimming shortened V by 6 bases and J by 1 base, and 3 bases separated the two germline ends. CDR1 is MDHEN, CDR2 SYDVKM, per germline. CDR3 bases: TGTGCCAGCAGCACGAACACTGAAGCTTTCTTT. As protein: CASSTNTEAFF.

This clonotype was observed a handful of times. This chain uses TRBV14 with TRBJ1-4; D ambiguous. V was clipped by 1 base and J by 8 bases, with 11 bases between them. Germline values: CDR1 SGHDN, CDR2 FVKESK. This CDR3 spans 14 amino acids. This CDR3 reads CASSQVGAGEKLFF. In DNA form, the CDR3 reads TGTGCCAGCAGCCAAGTGGGCGCAGGCGAAAAACTGTTTTTT. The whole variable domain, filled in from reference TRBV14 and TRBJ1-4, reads EAGVTQFPSHSVIEKGQTVTLRCDPISGHDNLYWYRRVMGKEIKFLLHFVKESKQDESGMPNNRFLAERTGGTYSTLKVQPAELEDSGVYFCASSQVGAGEKLFFGSGTQLSVL.